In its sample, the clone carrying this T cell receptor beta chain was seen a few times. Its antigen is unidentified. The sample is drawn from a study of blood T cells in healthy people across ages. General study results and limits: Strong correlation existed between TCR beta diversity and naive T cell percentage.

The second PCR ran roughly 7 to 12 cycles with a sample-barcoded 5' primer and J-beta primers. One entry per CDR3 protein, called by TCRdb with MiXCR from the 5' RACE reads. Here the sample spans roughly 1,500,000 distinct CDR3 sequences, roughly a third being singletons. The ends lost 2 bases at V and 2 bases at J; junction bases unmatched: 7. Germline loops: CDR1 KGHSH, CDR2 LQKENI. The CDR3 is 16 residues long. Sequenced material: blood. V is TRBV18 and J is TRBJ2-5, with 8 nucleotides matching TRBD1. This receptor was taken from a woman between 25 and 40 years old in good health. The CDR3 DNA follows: TGTGCCAGCTCACCAGTGGGACAGGAGATTCAAGAGACCCAGTACTTC. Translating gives CASSPVGQEIQETQYF.